A single sample gave rise to the 8 T cell receptor beta chains below, sequenced in a study of T cell responses to AZD1222 COVID-19 vaccine. Clones were sequenced by immunoSEQ multiplex PCR, and TCRdb holds only the in-frame ones, with some missing. This sample has about 150,000 clones; roughly 90% occur once, and the top ten carry 3% to 3.5%. The sample in question was peripheral blood, obtained on day 0 of AZD1222 vaccination. The receptors here all came from an adult in good health.

J is TRBJ1-1 and V is TRBV6-5; 8 nucleotides match TRBD1. This CDR3 has 12 amino acids. Germline trimming cut 6 bases from V and 7 bases from J; bases unmatched to any gene: 4. Germline loops: CDR1 MNHEY, CDR2 SVGAGI. CDR3 sequence: CASRYDRGEAFF. The CDR3 nucleotides are TGTGCCAGCAGGTACGACAGGGGTGAAGCTTTCTTT.

CDR3 DNA: TGTGCCAGCAGTTACGGCGTGAACACCGGGGAGCTGTTTTTT. It is translated as CASSYGVNTGELFF. The chain recombines TRBV6-2 or TRBV6-3 with TRBJ2-2; no reliable D call. The CDR3 consists of 14 residues. V lost 2 bases and J 1 base, leaving 5 bases between the germline ends. Germline CDR1 is MNHEY and CDR2 is SVGEGT.

The V gene is TRBV7-2, the J gene TRBJ1-1; TRBD1 matches 8 bases. Germline trimming cut 4 bases from V and 1 base from J; bases unmatched to any gene: 2. The CDR3 sequence is 14 residues long. Germline V gene lookup returns CDR1 SGHTA and CDR2 FQGNSA. CDR3 DNA: TGTGCCAGCAGCTCAGGGGGCGGGAACACTGAAGCTTTCTTT. Amino acids: CASSSGGGNTEAFF.

The chain has TRBV9 and TRBJ1-2, with TRBD1 identical over 9 bases. Germline CDR1 is SGDLS and CDR2 is YYNGEE. With V trimmed by 3 bases and J by 4 bases, 1 base remained unmatched. This CDR3 spans 13 amino acids. The CDR3 DNA reads TGTGCCAGCAGCGGGACAGGGGCCTATGGCTACACCTTC. Translated: CASSGTGAYGYTF. The entire variable domain, with the rest obtained from reference TRBV9 and TRBJ1-2, is as follows: DSGVTQTPKHLITATGQRVTLRCSPRSGDLSVYWYQQSLDQGLQFLIQYYNGEERAKGNILERFSAQQFPDLHSELNLSSLELGDSALYFCASSGTGAYGYTFGSGTRLTVV.

This rearrangement joins TRBV11-2 to TRBJ2-3; D ambiguous. Germline assignment: CDR1 SGHAT and CDR2 FQNNGV. The V end lost 0 bases, the J end lost 6 bases, and 13 bases lay between the germline ends. CDR3 length equals 15 residues. The CDR3 is CASSLDQKSTDTQYF. The CDR3 DNA is TGTGCCAGCAGCTTAGATCAGAAATCCACGGATACGCAGTATTTT.

V is TRBV18 and J is TRBJ2-5; no reliable D call. Germline assignment: CDR1 KGHSH and CDR2 LQKENI. The V and J ends lost 3 bases and 2 bases respectively, with 7 bases between them. This CDR3 spans 13 amino acids. The CDR3 loop reads CASSPNLQETQYF. The CDR3 DNA reads as TGTGCCAGCTCACCGAACTTGCAAGAGACCCAGTACTTC.

The genes are TRBV21-1 and TRBJ2-7; TRBD1, as called in the table, went unchecked against the DNA. TRBV21-1 is termed a pseudogene. There are 16 residues in the CDR3. In DNA, the CDR3 is TGTGCCAGCAGCAAAGGGCCGCAAAAAACCTCCTACGAGCAGTACTTC. This encodes CASSKGPQKTSYEQYF.

The chain combines TRBV3-1 (or the pseudogene TRBV3-2) with TRBJ2-4; 7 bases are shared with TRBD2. This CDR3 has 18 residues. The J segment lost 1 base and the V segment lost 0 bases, leaving 9 bases of the junction unmatched. Germline V gives CDR1 LGHDT, CDR2 YNNKEL (reference sequence). This CDR3 reads CASSQDSTSSLAKNIQYF. DNA of the CDR3: TGTGCCAGCAGCCAAGACTCGACTAGCTCGCTTGCCAAAAACATTCAGTACTTC.